This is a list of T cell receptor beta chains from one sample in a study of T cells in Graves' hyperthyroidism and ophthalmopathy. TCRdb reprocessed the multiplex PCR reads via MiXCR and lists one record per CDR3 protein. Of 200,000 or so distinct CDR3 sequences listed, roughly a sixth were seen once; the top ten hold roughly 49%. Sequencing was carried out using blood. The receptors shown here come from a woman between 45 and 60 years old with Graves' hyperthyroidism. Each CDR3 is given with its conserved first and last residue. A D gene is named only where the DNA matches it firmly. Not all rows give a size; the values are once, few, many and, for expanded clones, a class.

cdr3_nt: TGTGCCAGCACTACAGGAGCCGGGGAGCTGTTTTTT; cdr3_aa: CASTTGAGELFF; clone_size: many; j_call: TRBJ2-2; v_call: TRBV6-1; d_call: NA
cdr3_nt: TGTGCCAGCAGCGTAGAGTTAGGACTAGCGGACACCGGGGAGCTGTTTTTT; cdr3_aa: CASSVELGLADTGELFF; clone_size: few; j_call: TRBJ2-2; v_call: TRBV9; d_call: TRBD2
cdr3_nt: TGTGCCAGCAGCCCCCCTTTTGGAGGGCCGAACACCGGGGGGCTGTTTTTT; cdr3_aa: CASSPPFGGPNTGGLFF; clone_size: NA; j_call: TRBJ2-2; v_call: TRBV7-9; d_call: NA
cdr3_nt: TGTGCCAGCAGTTTTGGTAAGACTAGCGGGAGCCTTGGGGGATACGAGCAGTACTTC; cdr3_aa: CASSFGKTSGSLGGYEQYF; clone_size: NA; j_call: TRBJ2-7; v_call: TRBV27; d_call: TRBD2
cdr3_nt: TGTGCCAGCTCACCCCAAGGACAGATCTACGAGCAGTACTTC; cdr3_aa: CASSPQGQIYEQYF; clone_size: many; j_call: TRBJ2-7; v_call: TRBV18; d_call: NA
cdr3_nt: TGTGCCAGCAGTCGCGACCGGGGGTACACTGAAGCTTTCTTT; cdr3_aa: CASSRDRGYTEAFF; clone_size: few; j_call: TRBJ1-1; v_call: TRBV12-3/TRBV12-4; d_call: NA
cdr3_nt: TGTGCCATTCGGGACAGGGGCAACAATGAGCAGTTCTTC; cdr3_aa: CAIRDRGNNEQFF; clone_size: many; j_call: TRBJ2-1; v_call: TRBV10-3; d_call: TRBD1
cdr3_nt: TGTGCCAGCAGCTCCCCGTGGGGAGTTGAGACCCAGTACTTC; cdr3_aa: CASSSPWGVETQYF; clone_size: many; j_call: TRBJ2-5; v_call: TRBV5-8; d_call: NA
cdr3_nt: TGCAGTGCTACTAGCAGCGGGGGGGCCCCAGAGACCCAGTACTTC; cdr3_aa: CSATSSGGAPETQYF; clone_size: NA; j_call: TRBJ2-5; v_call: TRBV20-1; d_call: TRBD2
cdr3_nt: TGTGCCAGCAGTTCCCTTGCGTCTAGCGCTACCTACGAGCAGTACTTC; cdr3_aa: CASSSLASSATYEQYF; clone_size: many; j_call: TRBJ2-7; v_call: TRBV28; d_call: NA
cdr3_nt: TGCGCCAGCAGCCCAGGGGGGTTCTCCTACAATGAGCAGTTCTTC; cdr3_aa: CASSPGGFSYNEQFF; clone_size: NA; j_call: TRBJ2-1; v_call: TRBV4-1; d_call: NA
cdr3_nt: TGCGCCAGCAGGTCCAGCGGGGGGAGCTCCTACAATGAGCAGTTCTTC; cdr3_aa: CASRSSGGSSYNEQFF; clone_size: many; j_call: TRBJ2-1; v_call: TRBV5-1; d_call: TRBD2
cdr3_nt: TGTGCCAGCAGCACCGGTCTCCAAGAAGGTGGCGAGCAGTACTTC; cdr3_aa: CASSTGLQEGGEQYF; clone_size: NA; j_call: TRBJ2-7; v_call: TRBV9; d_call: NA
cdr3_nt: TGTGCCAGCAGGACAGGGGGTCTAGCGGATTCACCCCTCCACTTT; cdr3_aa: CASRTGGLADSPLHF; clone_size: few; j_call: TRBJ1-6; v_call: TRBV6-1; d_call: TRBD1
cdr3_nt: TGTGCCACCAGCAGAGATCGGGCTAGCGGATACAATGAGCAGTTCTTC; cdr3_aa: CATSRDRASGYNEQFF; clone_size: NA; j_call: TRBJ2-1; v_call: TRBV15; d_call: TRBD2
cdr3_nt: TGTGCCAGCAGTGAAGGGGTAGCTACCTTGTACGAGCAGTACTTC; cdr3_aa: CASSEGVATLYEQYF; clone_size: few; j_call: TRBJ2-7; v_call: TRBV2; d_call: NA
cdr3_nt: TGTGCCAGCCGGCCGGGACAGGGGGACGAGCAGTACTTC; cdr3_aa: CASRPGQGDEQYF; clone_size: many; j_call: TRBJ2-7; v_call: TRBV11-3; d_call: TRBD1
cdr3_nt: TGTGCCACCAGCGAAACCGCCCGGGACAGGGTCAAAGAGACCCAGTACTTC; cdr3_aa: CATSETARDRVKETQYF; clone_size: many; j_call: TRBJ2-5; v_call: TRBV24-1; d_call: TRBD1
cdr3_nt: TGCGCCAGCAGCTTGGAAGAGTCAGGTCCTGGTCAGCCCCAGCATTTT; cdr3_aa: CASSLEESGPGQPQHF; clone_size: NA; j_call: TRBJ1-5; v_call: TRBV5-1; d_call: NA
cdr3_nt: TGTGCCAGCTCACCCGGACAGGGTAACTATGGCCACACCTTC; cdr3_aa: CASSPGQGNYGHTF; clone_size: NA; j_call: TRBJ1-2; v_call: TRBV18; d_call: TRBD1
cdr3_nt: TGTGCCAGCAGTTACTCGATAGTAAACACTGAAGCTTTCTTT; cdr3_aa: CASSYSIVNTEAFF; clone_size: many; j_call: TRBJ1-1; v_call: TRBV6-6; d_call: NA
cdr3_nt: TGTGCCAGCAGCCAATTAGCGGGAGGAATCACAGATACGCAGTATTTT; cdr3_aa: CASSQLAGGITDTQYF; clone_size: many; j_call: TRBJ2-3; v_call: TRBV14; d_call: TRBD2
cdr3_nt: TGCGCCAGCAGCCAAGACGGGAACTATGGCTACACCTTC; cdr3_aa: CASSQDGNYGYTF; clone_size: many; j_call: TRBJ1-2; v_call: TRBV4-1; d_call: NA
cdr3_nt: TGTGCCAGCAGTTTGAACAGGGATAACTATGGCTACACCTTC; cdr3_aa: CASSLNRDNYGYTF; clone_size: many; j_call: TRBJ1-2; v_call: TRBV27; d_call: NA
cdr3_nt: TGTGCCAGCAGCGCCTCTCGCGCCCGAAGCTCCTACAATGAGCAGTTCTTC; cdr3_aa: CASSASRARSSYNEQFF; clone_size: many; j_call: TRBJ2-1; v_call: TRBV13; d_call: NA
cdr3_nt: TGCACCTCAGGACAGGGGGCAGGTTCGGGCGCTGAAGCTTTCTTT; cdr3_aa: CTSGQGAGSGAEAFF; clone_size: NA; j_call: TRBJ1-1; v_call: TRBV20-1; d_call: TRBD1
cdr3_nt: TGCAGCGTTGAAGTGAATGAGCAGTTCTTC; cdr3_aa: CSVEVNEQFF; clone_size: few; j_call: TRBJ2-1; v_call: TRBV29-1; d_call: NA
cdr3_nt: TGTGCCAGCAGCTTAAAGGCCAACTACGAGCAGTACTTC; cdr3_aa: CASSLKANYEQYF; clone_size: NA; j_call: TRBJ2-7; v_call: TRBV7-3; d_call: NA
cdr3_nt: TGTGCCAGCAGTTTATCCCCGTCAGGTGGAAATCAGCCCCAGCATTTT; cdr3_aa: CASSLSPSGGNQPQHF; clone_size: few; j_call: TRBJ1-5; v_call: TRBV27; d_call: NA
cdr3_nt: TGCAGTGCTAGGGGTCTAGCGGGACGAAGCTCCTACAATGAGCAGTTCTTC; cdr3_aa: CSARGLAGRSSYNEQFF; clone_size: NA; j_call: TRBJ2-1; v_call: TRBV20-1; d_call: TRBD2
cdr3_nt: TGTGCCAGCAGTTTAGTCGGGACAGGGGAGAATGAGCAGTTCTTC; cdr3_aa: CASSLVGTGENEQFF; clone_size: few; j_call: TRBJ2-1; v_call: TRBV12-3/TRBV12-4; d_call: TRBD1
cdr3_nt: TGTGCCACCAGTGATACCAGAACCAGCACAGATACGCAGTATTTT; cdr3_aa: CATSDTRTSTDTQYF; clone_size: few; j_call: TRBJ2-3; v_call: TRBV24-1; d_call: NA
cdr3_nt: TGTGCCAGCAGCCGGACACATGGCTACACCTTC; cdr3_aa: CASSRTHGYTF; clone_size: few; j_call: TRBJ1-2; v_call: TRBV12-3/TRBV12-4; d_call: NA
cdr3_nt: TGTGCCAGCAGTTTTTCAGGGACACAAGAGACCCAGTACTTC; cdr3_aa: CASSFSGTQETQYF; clone_size: many; j_call: TRBJ2-5; v_call: TRBV28; d_call: NA
cdr3_nt: TGTGCCAGCAGCTTAGCCCCGATCTCCTACAATGAGCAGTACTTC; cdr3_aa: CASSLAPISYNEQYF; clone_size: NA; j_call: TRBJ2-7; v_call: TRBV13; d_call: NA
cdr3_nt: TGTGCCAGTAGTATGGGGACTGAAGCTTTCTTT; cdr3_aa: CASSMGTEAFF; clone_size: few; j_call: TRBJ1-1; v_call: TRBV19; d_call: NA
cdr3_nt: TGTGCCAGCACGCTAGACCATGAGCAGTTCTTC; cdr3_aa: CASTLDHEQFF; clone_size: many; j_call: TRBJ2-1; v_call: TRBV11-3; d_call: NA
cdr3_nt: TGTGCCAGTACCCCTGAGACTAGCGGGAGCTACGAGCAGTACTTC; cdr3_aa: CASTPETSGSYEQYF; clone_size: NA; j_call: TRBJ2-7; v_call: TRBV19; d_call: TRBD2
cdr3_nt: TGCGCCAGCAGCTGGGGACAGGGCGGAGAAACTACAGATACGCAGTATTTT; cdr3_aa: CASSWGQGGETTDTQYF; clone_size: many; j_call: TRBJ2-3; v_call: TRBV5-1; d_call: TRBD1
cdr3_nt: TGTGCCAGTAGTATCACAGGGGGGGGGATGTCGGAAGCTTTCTTT; cdr3_aa: CASSITGGGMSEAFF; clone_size: few; j_call: TRBJ1-1; v_call: TRBV19; d_call: TRBD1
cdr3_nt: TGTGCCAGCAGCTTAGTACAGGGCGGGACCGGGGAGCTGTTTTTT; cdr3_aa: CASSLVQGGTGELFF; clone_size: NA; j_call: TRBJ2-2; v_call: TRBV11-1; d_call: NA
cdr3_nt: TGTGCCAGCAGTCACGCAATAACATCCAGGGGGACTACGTACGAGCAGTACTTC; cdr3_aa: CASSHAITSRGTTYEQYF; clone_size: NA; j_call: TRBJ2-7; v_call: TRBV27; d_call: NA
cdr3_nt: TGTGCCAGTAGACGGGGGAGCTCCTACAATGAGCAGTTCTTC; cdr3_aa: CASRRGSSYNEQFF; clone_size: NA; j_call: TRBJ2-1; v_call: TRBV19; d_call: NA
cdr3_nt: TGCAGTGCCATAACAGGGATAGATACGCAGTATTTT; cdr3_aa: CSAITGIDTQYF; clone_size: few; j_call: TRBJ2-3; v_call: TRBV20-1; d_call: NA
cdr3_nt: TGTGCCAGCAGCTTAGTAGCAGGGGGAGGCGGAGAGACCCAGTACTTC; cdr3_aa: CASSLVAGGGGETQYF; clone_size: many; j_call: TRBJ2-5; v_call: TRBV7-9; d_call: NA
cdr3_nt: TGCGCCAGCAGCTTGGGACAGGGGGCCAACATTCAGTACTTC; cdr3_aa: CASSLGQGANIQYF; clone_size: NA; j_call: TRBJ2-4; v_call: TRBV5-1; d_call: TRBD1
cdr3_nt: TGTGCCAGCAGTTTATCGCGGGGGGAGACCCAGTACTTC; cdr3_aa: CASSLSRGETQYF; clone_size: many; j_call: TRBJ2-5; v_call: TRBV27; d_call: TRBD2
cdr3_nt: TGTGCCACCAGCAGAGCCGACCTACAGAGTCAGCCCCAGCATTTT; cdr3_aa: CATSRADLQSQPQHF; clone_size: NA; j_call: TRBJ1-5; v_call: TRBV15; d_call: NA
cdr3_nt: TGTGCCAGCAGCTTAGCGGCCCGGAGGAATAGCAATCAGCCCCAGCATTTT; cdr3_aa: CASSLAARRNSNQPQHF; clone_size: NA; j_call: TRBJ1-5; v_call: TRBV7-8; d_call: NA
cdr3_nt: TGTGCCATCAGTGAATCTAGCGGGAGGACGAAGAATGAGCAGTTCTTC; cdr3_aa: CAISESSGRTKNEQFF; clone_size: many; j_call: TRBJ2-1; v_call: TRBV10-3; d_call: TRBD2
cdr3_nt: TGTGCCAGCAGTCTTACCCCAGGGCGGGAGAGGAAAGATACGCAGTATTTT; cdr3_aa: CASSLTPGRERKDTQYF; clone_size: many; j_call: TRBJ2-3; v_call: TRBV12-3/TRBV12-4; d_call: TRBD2
cdr3_nt: TGTGCCAGTAAAGCGGGGACTAGGCTGTCCGGGGAGCTGTTTTTT; cdr3_aa: CASKAGTRLSGELFF; clone_size: few; j_call: TRBJ2-2; v_call: TRBV19; d_call: TRBD2
cdr3_nt: TGCAGTGCTAGAGATGTAGCGGAGTTCTCCTACGAGCAGTACTTC; cdr3_aa: CSARDVAEFSYEQYF; clone_size: many; j_call: TRBJ2-7; v_call: TRBV20-1; d_call: NA
cdr3_nt: TGCAGCGTTGGCGACAGGGTGGTCGGTGAGCAGTTCTTC; cdr3_aa: CSVGDRVVGEQFF; clone_size: few; j_call: TRBJ2-1; v_call: TRBV29-1; d_call: TRBD1
cdr3_nt: TGTGCCAGCAGTTACTCGATAGCGGGAGCGGGTAGGCCCTACAATGAGCAGTTCTTC; cdr3_aa: CASSYSIAGAGRPYNEQFF; clone_size: many; j_call: TRBJ2-1; v_call: TRBV6-5; d_call: TRBD2
cdr3_nt: TGTGCCAGCAGCCCGGGACTTGCCTACGAGCAGTTCTTC; cdr3_aa: CASSPGLAYEQFF; clone_size: NA; j_call: TRBJ2-1; v_call: TRBV5-6; d_call: NA
cdr3_nt: TGTGCCAGCAGTTTTGGCCAGGGTAACCCATTTTTCTACGAGCAGTACTTC; cdr3_aa: CASSFGQGNPFFYEQYF; clone_size: NA; j_call: TRBJ2-7; v_call: TRBV28; d_call: NA
cdr3_nt: TGTGCCAGCAGCCGGACAGCTTCACGAGATACGCAGTATTTT; cdr3_aa: CASSRTASRDTQYF; clone_size: many; j_call: TRBJ2-3; v_call: TRBV7-9; d_call: NA